The present TCR beta chain was sequenced within a study of blood T cell repertoires in COVID-19. Only in-frame clones appear in the TCRdb table, and some are missing; sequencing was by immunoSEQ multiplex PCR. The sample includes 150,000 or so clones, around 79% of them seen just once. Per the germline V gene, CDR1 is SGDLS and CDR2 is YYNGEE. Trimming shortened V by 0 bases and J by 3 bases, and 4 bases separated the two germline ends. The CDR3 runs 13 residues. The sequence came from an older woman with COVID-19, enrolled during active disease. This chain connects TRBV9 to TRBJ1-3; D call uncertain. The sequencing input was peripheral blood. The CDR3 bases are TGTGCCAGCAGCGTAGCCAGTGGAAACACCATATATTTT. Its protein product is CASSVASGNTIYF. Filled out from reference TRBV9 and TRBJ1-3, the complete variable domain reads DSGVTQTPKHLITATGQRVTLRCSPRSGDLSVYWYQQSLDQGLQFLIQYYNGEERAKGNILERFSAQQFPDLHSELNLSSLELGDSALYFCASSVASGNTIYFGEGSWLTVV.